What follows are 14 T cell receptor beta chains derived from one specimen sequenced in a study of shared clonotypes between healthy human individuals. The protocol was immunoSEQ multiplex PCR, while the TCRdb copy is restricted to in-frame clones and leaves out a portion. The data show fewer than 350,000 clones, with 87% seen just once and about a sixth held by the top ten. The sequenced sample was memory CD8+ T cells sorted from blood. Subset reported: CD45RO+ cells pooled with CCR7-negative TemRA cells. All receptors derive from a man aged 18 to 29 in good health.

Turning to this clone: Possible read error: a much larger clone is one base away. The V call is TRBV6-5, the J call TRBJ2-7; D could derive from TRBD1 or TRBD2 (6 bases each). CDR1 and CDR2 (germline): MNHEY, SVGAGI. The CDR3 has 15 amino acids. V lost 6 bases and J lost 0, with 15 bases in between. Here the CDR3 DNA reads TGTGCCAGCAGCTTAGAAGGGGGGAGCTCCTACGAGCAGTACTTC. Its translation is CASSLEGGSSYEQYF.

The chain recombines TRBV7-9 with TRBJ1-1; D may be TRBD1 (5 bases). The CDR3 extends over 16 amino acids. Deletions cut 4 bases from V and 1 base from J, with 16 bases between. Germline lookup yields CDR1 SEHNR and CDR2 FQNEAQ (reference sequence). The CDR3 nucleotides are TGTGCCAGCAGCTCCTCTGAGGCAGGGAAGAACACTGAAGCTTTCTTT. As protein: CASSSSEAGKNTEAFF.

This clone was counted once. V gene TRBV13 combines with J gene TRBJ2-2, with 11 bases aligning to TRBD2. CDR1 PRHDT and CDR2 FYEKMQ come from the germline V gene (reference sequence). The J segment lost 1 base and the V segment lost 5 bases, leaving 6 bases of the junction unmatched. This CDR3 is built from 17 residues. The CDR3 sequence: CASSTGGTSGNTGELFF. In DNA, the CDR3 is TGTGCCAGCAGCACAGGGGGGACTAGCGGGAACACCGGGGAGCTGTTTTTT.

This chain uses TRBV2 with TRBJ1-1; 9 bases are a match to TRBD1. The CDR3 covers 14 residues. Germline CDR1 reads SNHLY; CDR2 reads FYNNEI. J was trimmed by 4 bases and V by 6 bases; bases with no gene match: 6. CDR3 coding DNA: TGTGCCAGCAGCCTGGGACAGGGTTTCACTGAAGCTTTCTTT. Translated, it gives CASSLGQGFTEAFF.

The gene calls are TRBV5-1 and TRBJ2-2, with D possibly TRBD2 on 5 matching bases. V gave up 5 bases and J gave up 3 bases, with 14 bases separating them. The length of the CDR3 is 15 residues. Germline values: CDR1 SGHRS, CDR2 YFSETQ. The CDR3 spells CASRQTRDHTGELFF. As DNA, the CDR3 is TGCGCCAGCAGACAAACTAGAGATCACACCGGGGAGCTGTTTTTT.

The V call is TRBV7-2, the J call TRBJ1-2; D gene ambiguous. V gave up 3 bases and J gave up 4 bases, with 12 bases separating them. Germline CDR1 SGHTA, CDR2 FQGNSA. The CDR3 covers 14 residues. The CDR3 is CASSFEAGSYGYTF. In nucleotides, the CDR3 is TGTGCCAGCAGCTTCGAGGCAGGCTCCTATGGCTACACCTTC.

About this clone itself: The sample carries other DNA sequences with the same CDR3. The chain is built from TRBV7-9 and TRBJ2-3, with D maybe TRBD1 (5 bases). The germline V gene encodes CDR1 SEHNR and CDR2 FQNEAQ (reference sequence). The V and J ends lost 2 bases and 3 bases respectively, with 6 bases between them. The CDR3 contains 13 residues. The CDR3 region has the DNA TGTGCCAGCAGCTTACCAGGGACAGATACGCAGTATTTT. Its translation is CASSLPGTDTQYF.

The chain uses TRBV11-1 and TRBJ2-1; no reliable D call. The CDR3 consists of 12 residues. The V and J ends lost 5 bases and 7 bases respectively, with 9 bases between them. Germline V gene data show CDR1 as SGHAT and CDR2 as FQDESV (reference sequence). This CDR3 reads CASSAHGNEQFF. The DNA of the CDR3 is TGTGCCAGCAGCGCACACGGAAATGAGCAGTTCTTC.

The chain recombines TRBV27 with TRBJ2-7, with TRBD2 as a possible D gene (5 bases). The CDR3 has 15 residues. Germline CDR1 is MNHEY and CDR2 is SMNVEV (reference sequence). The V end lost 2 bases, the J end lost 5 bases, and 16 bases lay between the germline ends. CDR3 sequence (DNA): TGTGCCAGCAGTTTAAACCCAGCGGCCGGGAACGAGCAGTACTTC. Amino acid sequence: CASSLNPAAGNEQYF.

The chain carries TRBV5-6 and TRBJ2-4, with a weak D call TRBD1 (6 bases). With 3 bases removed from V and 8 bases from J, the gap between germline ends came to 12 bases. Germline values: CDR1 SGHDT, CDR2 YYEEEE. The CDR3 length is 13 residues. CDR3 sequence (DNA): TGTGCCAGCAGCTGGGGGCCCACGGACATTCAGTACTTC. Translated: CASSWGPTDIQYF. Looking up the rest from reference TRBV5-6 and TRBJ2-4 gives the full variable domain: DAGVTQSPTHLIKTRGQQVTLRCSPKSGHDTVSWYQQALGQGPQFIFQYYEEEERQRGNFPDRFSGHQFPNYSSELNVNALLLGDSALYLCASSWGPTDIQYFGAGTRLSVL.

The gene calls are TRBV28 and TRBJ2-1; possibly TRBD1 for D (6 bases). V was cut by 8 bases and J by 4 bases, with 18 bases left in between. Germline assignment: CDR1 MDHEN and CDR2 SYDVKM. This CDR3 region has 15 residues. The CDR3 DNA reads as TGTGCCAGCGCTGCCCAGGGACACCAATACAATGAGCAGTTCTTC. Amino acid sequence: CASAAQGHQYNEQFF.

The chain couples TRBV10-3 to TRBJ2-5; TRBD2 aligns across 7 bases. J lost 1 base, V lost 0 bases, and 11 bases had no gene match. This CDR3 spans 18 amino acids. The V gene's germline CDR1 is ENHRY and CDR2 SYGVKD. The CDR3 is CAISESEVTGGLQETQYF. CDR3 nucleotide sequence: TGTGCCATCAGTGAGTCCGAAGTGACGGGAGGCCTCCAAGAGACCCAGTACTTC.

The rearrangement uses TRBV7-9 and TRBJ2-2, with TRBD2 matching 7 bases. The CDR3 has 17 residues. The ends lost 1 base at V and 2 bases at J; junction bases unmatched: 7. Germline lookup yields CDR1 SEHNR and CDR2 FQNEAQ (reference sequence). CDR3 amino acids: CASSLEWRGTNTGELFF. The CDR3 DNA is TGTGCCAGCAGCTTAGAGTGGCGGGGGACCAACACCGGGGAGCTGTTTTTT.

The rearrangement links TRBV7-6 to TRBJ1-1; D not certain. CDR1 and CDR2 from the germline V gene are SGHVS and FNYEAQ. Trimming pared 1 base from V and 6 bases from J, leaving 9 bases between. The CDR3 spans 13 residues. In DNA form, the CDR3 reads TGTGCCAGCAGCTTAGTGATAGAGTCTGAAGCTTTCTTT. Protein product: CASSLVIESEAFF.